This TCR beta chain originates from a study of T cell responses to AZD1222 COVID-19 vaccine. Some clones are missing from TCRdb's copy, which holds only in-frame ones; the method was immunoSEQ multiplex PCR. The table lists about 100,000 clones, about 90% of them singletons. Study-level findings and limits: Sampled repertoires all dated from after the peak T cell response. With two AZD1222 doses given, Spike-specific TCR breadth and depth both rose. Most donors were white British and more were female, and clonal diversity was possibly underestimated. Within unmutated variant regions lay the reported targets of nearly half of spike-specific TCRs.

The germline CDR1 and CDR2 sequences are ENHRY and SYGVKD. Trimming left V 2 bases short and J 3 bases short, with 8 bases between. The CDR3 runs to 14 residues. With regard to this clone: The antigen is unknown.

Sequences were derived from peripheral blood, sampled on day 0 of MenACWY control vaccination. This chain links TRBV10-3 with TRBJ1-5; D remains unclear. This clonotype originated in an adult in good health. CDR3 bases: TGTGCCATCAGTGAGGGGTTAGCCAATCAGCCCCAGCATTTT. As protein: CAISEGLANQPQHF.